This T cell receptor (beta chain) was sequenced in a study of early T cells in non-severe SARS-CoV-2 infection. Using its own MiXCR run on the 5' RACE reads, TCRdb lists one record per CDR3 protein. The profile shows 17,000 or so distinct CDR3 sequences, more than 5.5% of them singletons. The material sequenced was whole blood, taken at baseline. The origin of this receptor is an adult who was a healthcare worker with PCR-confirmed SARS-CoV-2 infection or an uninfected control (not recorded which).

The CDR3, as DNA: TGTGCCAGCAGCTTAGGTCTAGCCTACGAGCAGTACTTC. Translating it yields CASSLGLAYEQYF. The chain has TRBV7-7 and TRBJ2-7; D ambiguous. The CDR3 consists of 13 residues. From germline, CDR1 is SSHAT and CDR2 FNYEAQ (reference sequence). V was pared by 1 base and J by 2 bases, with 6 bases between. The whole variable domain, remainder taken from reference TRBV7-7 and TRBJ2-7, is GAGVSQSPRYKVTKRGQDVTLRCDPISSHATLYWYQQALGQGPEFLTYFNYEAQPDKSGLPSDRFSAERPEGSISTLTIQRTEQRDSAMYRCASSLGLAYEQYFGPGTRLTVT.